One sample yielded the 3 T cell receptor beta chains listed below, sequenced in a study of blood T cell repertoires in COVID-19. Clones were read by immunoSEQ multiplex PCR, and TCRdb kept only the in-frame ones, dropping some. Counted here are 120,000 or so clones, more than 60% occurring once; the ten biggest clones make up 5% to 8%. Sequencing input: peripheral blood. The receptors here all came from a man between 65 and 85 years old with acute or convalescent COVID-19.

This clone was found a few times. The V gene is TRBV7-6, the J gene TRBJ2-1; 8 nucleotides align to TRBD2. Germline trimming cut 4 bases from V and 0 bases from J; bases unmatched to any gene: 11. This CDR3 comprises 18 residues. Germline V gives CDR1 SGHVS, CDR2 FNYEAQ. The DNA for the CDR3 is TGTGCCAGCAGCTCACTGTCGCCAAGCGGGAGCTCCTACAATGAGCAGTTCTTC. Translating it yields CASSSLSPSGSSYNEQFF.

The rearrangement links TRBV10-3 to TRBJ2-3, with 8 positions matching TRBD2. The CDR3 covers 13 residues. Germline CDR1 reads ENHRY; CDR2 reads SYGVKD. V trimming: 8 bases; J trimming: 2 bases; junction bases outside the gene matches: 3. CDR3 sequence reads: CAIRAGDTDTQYF. In nucleotides, the CDR3 is TGTGCCATCCGAGCGGGGGACACAGATACGCAGTATTTT.

The genes are TRBV29-1 and TRBJ1-2; D is undetermined. Germline V gives CDR1 SQVTM, CDR2 ANQGSEA. Trimming removed 3 bases from V and 1 base from J, with 3 bases in between. The CDR3 is 11 amino acids. The CDR3 loop is CSVDYNYGYTF. For the CDR3, the DNA is TGCAGCGTTGATTATAACTATGGCTACACCTTC. The full variable domain, rest sourced from reference TRBV29-1 and TRBJ1-2, is SAVISQKPSRDICQRGTSLTIQCQVDSQVTMMFWYRQQPGQSLTLIATANQGSEATYESGFVIDKFPISRPNLTFSTLTVSNMSPEDSSIYLCSVDYNYGYTFGSGTRLTVV.